Shown below are 3 T cell receptor beta chains from a single sample sequenced in a study of T cell responses to AZD1222 COVID-19 vaccine. Using immunoSEQ multiplex PCR, the repertoire was profiled, and TCRdb retains in-frame clones only, with some absent. This repertoire shows about 100,000 clones, 87% found once; its top ten account for 4.5% to 5.5%. This specimen was peripheral blood, taken 28 days after the second AZD1222 dose. Every receptor here comes from an adult who received the AZD1222 COVID-19 vaccine.

This clone showed up just a few times. The chain uses TRBV6-1 and TRBJ2-7, with TRBD2 identical over 10 bases. CDR3 length: 18 residues. J lost 2 bases, V lost 3 bases, and 13 bases had no gene match. Germline loops: CDR1 MNHNS, CDR2 SASEGT. CDR3 sequence reads: CASSEVAGGSVTAYEQYF. The CDR3 region has the DNA TGTGCCAGCAGTGAGGTAGCGGGGGGCTCGGTAACGGCCTACGAGCAGTACTTC.

This clone was counted a few times. V and J are TRBV19 and TRBJ2-2, with a tentative D call TRBD2 (5 bases). The CDR3 contains 14 residues. Trimming removed 9 bases from V and 0 bases from J, with 11 bases in between. The germline V gene has CDR1 LNHDA and CDR2 SQIVND (reference sequence). CDR3 sequence: CASSGKANTGELFF. The DNA of the CDR3 is TGTGCCAGCAGCGGAAAGGCGAACACCGGGGAGCTGTTTTTT.

This chain uses TRBV18 with TRBJ1-1, with a tentative D call TRBD1 (6 bases). V dropped 8 bases and J dropped 0 bases, with 13 bases sitting between them. The CDR3 extends over 14 amino acids. Germline V CDR1 and CDR2: KGHSH, LQKENI. CDR3 sequence (DNA): TGTGCCAGCGATCAACAGGGCTTGAACACTGAAGCTTTCTTT. This codes for CASDQQGLNTEAFF.